This T cell receptor (beta chain) was observed in a study of OX40 agonist ivuxolimab in advanced cancers. Overall study: Cohort: around 83% men, mean age around 61, aged about 20 to 90. Three patients, one with hepatocellular carcinoma and two with cutaneous melanoma, responded partially.

The table came from immunoSEQ multiplex PCR; TCRdb's copy has only in-frame clones and leaves some out. The sample has roughly 41,000 clones; about 85% are singletons. This clone came up once. The material sequenced was CD4+ or CD8+ T cells sorted from blood, taken in a trial of the OX40 agonist ivuxolimab. This receptor was identified in an adult with an advanced solid tumor such as melanoma, head and neck, liver or kidney cancer.

CDR3 protein: CASSLAPPGQGANYEQYF. CDR3 sequence (DNA): TGTGCCAGCAGCTTAGCGCCCCCAGGACAGGGGGCTAACTACGAGCAGTACTTC. The chain links TRBV7-6 to TRBJ2-7, with 11 bases lining up with TRBD1. Trimming cost V 0 bases and J 3 bases; bases outside gene matches: 10. Germline CDR1 reads SGHVS; CDR2 reads FNYEAQ. The CDR3 sequence is 18 residues long.